These 32 T cell receptor beta chains were all obtained from the same sample, sequenced in a study of cytomegalovirus exposure and HLA in healthy donors. The PCR contained 60 Vbeta and 13 Jbeta primers. Libraries were prepared by immunoSEQ multiplex PCR; TCRdb keeps only in-frame clonotypes and omits some of them. Of 150,000 to 200,000 clones in the sample, 75% to 80% were seen once. Sequencing was done on a sample of PBMCs. These receptors were obtained from a man aged 40-50 years in good health and CMV-seropositive.

The chain links TRBV11-2 to TRBJ2-7; D possibly corresponds to TRBD1 (5 bases). There are 17 residues in the CDR3. From germline, CDR1 is SGHAT and CDR2 FQNNGV. V was trimmed by 1 base and J by 0 bases, leaving 16 bases between them. The DNA for the CDR3 is TGTGCCAGCAGCTTAGCGGCCTCAGGGCCCAGCTCCTACGAGCAGTACTTC. Residues: CASSLAASGPSSYEQYF.

This clone was detected a few times. The V call is TRBV7-3, the J call TRBJ1-2, with D unresolved. V gave up 5 bases and J gave up 3 bases, with 19 bases separating them. There are 16 residues in the CDR3. Germline-derived CDR1 and CDR2 are SGHTA and FQGTGA. CDR3 bases: TGTGCCAGCAGCCGAAGGACTGGACCGTGGCACTATGGCTACACCTTC. Protein sequence: CASSRRTGPWHYGYTF.

V is TRBV25-1 and J is TRBJ1-4; TRBD1 agrees at 12 bases. The length of the CDR3 is 18 residues. The V segment lost 6 bases and the J segment 8 bases; nucleotides outside the gene matches: 16. Germline CDR1 is MGHDK and CDR2 is SYGVNS. In DNA, the CDR3 is TGTGCCAGCAGCCATCACCGGGACAGGGGGCATTTTCGGGAAAAACTGTTTTTT. It yields the protein CASSHHRDRGHFREKLFF. Drawing the rest from reference TRBV25-1 and TRBJ1-4, the complete variable domain is EADIYQTPRYLVIGTGKKITLECSQTMGHDKMYWYQQDPGMELHLIHYSYGVNSTEKGDLSSESTVSRIRTEHFPLTLESARPSHTSQYLCASSHHRDRGHFREKLFFGSGTQLSVL.

This clone was found a few times. The gene calls are TRBV7-9 and TRBJ2-7; 8 bases map to TRBD2. CDR3 length: 14 residues. The junction had 4 bases not matched to a gene; V was cut back by 5 bases and J by 1 base. The germline V gene encodes CDR1 SEHNR and CDR2 FQNEAQ (reference sequence). The CDR3 spells CASSPGTRSYEQYF. CDR3 nucleotide sequence: TGTGCCAGCAGCCCCGGGACTAGATCCTACGAGCAGTACTTC.

The rearrangement links TRBV5-1 to TRBJ2-2; TRBD1 matches 7 bases. After removal of 4 bases from V and 4 bases from J, the junction contained 7 bases not matched to a gene. Germline CDR1 SGHRS, CDR2 YFSETQ. The CDR3 is 15 amino acids. DNA for the CDR3: TGCGCCAGCAGCAGGGGGACAGAGGCCACCGGGGAGCTGTTTTTT. The encoded protein is CASSRGTEATGELFF.

This rearrangement joins TRBV6-4 to TRBJ1-5, with 7 bases identical to TRBD1. Germline trimming cut 6 bases from V and 3 bases from J; bases unmatched to any gene: 2. Germline CDR1 and CDR2: MRHNA and SNTAGT. This CDR3 is 13 amino acids long. The CDR3 DNA follows: TGTGCCAGCAGCGGGACAGTCAATCAGCCCCAGCATTTT. Its translation: CASSGTVNQPQHF.

The chain recombines TRBV5-1 with TRBJ1-5; a weak D match, TRBD1 (5 bases). The length of the CDR3 is 16 residues. Trimming removed 4 bases at V and 4 bases at J, with 18 bases between. CDR1 and CDR2 (germline): SGHRS, YFSETQ. For the CDR3, the DNA is TGCGCCAGCAGCCTGGGGCCGAGCGGGAGGAATCAGCCCCAGCATTTT. Protein product: CASSLGPSGRNQPQHF. Complete variable domain (other parts from reference TRBV5-1 and TRBJ1-5): KAGVTQTPRYLIKTRGQQVTLSCSPISGHRSVSWYQQTPGQGLQFLFEYFSETQRNKGNFPGRFSGRQFSNSRSEMNVSTLELGDSALYLCASSLGPSGRNQPQHFGDGTRLSIL.

The chain combines TRBV27 with TRBJ1-1; D perhaps matches TRBD1 (6 bases). The CDR3 runs 16 residues. Germline CDR1 reads MNHEY; CDR2 reads SMNVEV (reference sequence). V was pared by 6 bases and J by 0 bases, with 17 bases between. The CDR3: CASSPGSRGMNTEAFF. Here the CDR3 DNA reads TGTGCCAGCAGCCCGGGGAGCAGGGGCATGAACACTGAAGCTTTCTTT.

As concerns this clone: The junction departs from germline at one end; a sequencing error may be responsible. The V call is TRBV6-5, the J call TRBJ2-4; maybe TRBD2 (5 bases). The CDR3 has 14 amino acids. CDR1 is MNHEY, CDR2 SVGAGI, per germline. CDR3 nucleotide sequence: TGTGCCAGCAGTTCCCCTAGCAGCAAAAACGTTCAGTACTTC. Amino acid sequence: CASSSPSSKNVQYF.

The CDR3 DNA reads TGCGCCAGCCGTCGGGAGGAGTCCTACGAGCAGTACTTC. This translates into CASRREESYEQYF. The rearrangement joins TRBV10-2 to TRBJ2-7; 7 bases match TRBD2. Germline assignment: CDR1 WSHSY and CDR2 SAAADI. This CDR3 comprises 13 residues. V lost 8 bases to trimming and J lost 1 base; unmatched junction nucleotides: 5.

The CDR3 DNA follows: TGTGCCAGCACCCGACTAGCACTCCCATCTAATGAGCAGTTCTTC. Translated, it gives CASTRLALPSNEQFF. The V call is TRBV2, the J call TRBJ2-1; 7 positions match TRBD2. Germline V gives CDR1 SNHLY, CDR2 FYNNEI. The trim removed 7 bases at V and 7 bases at J, leaving 13 bases unmatched. CDR3 length equals 15 residues.

The rearrangement joins TRBV27 to TRBJ2-3, with D perhaps matching TRBD2 (6 bases). There are 20 residues in the CDR3. Germline V gives CDR1 MNHEY, CDR2 SMNVEV (reference sequence). V was pared by 0 bases and J by 6 bases, with 28 bases between. The CDR3 coding sequence is TGTGCCAGCAGTTTATCGAGGCCCTTAGGGGTCCTGACTAGAGGGGATACGCAGTATTTT. It encodes CASSLSRPLGVLTRGDTQYF.

This CDR3 reads CASSTGSLNTEAFF. The DNA of the CDR3 is TGTGCCAGCAGCACGGGTAGCCTGAACACTGAAGCTTTCTTT. This sequence joins TRBV7-9 and TRBJ1-1; no firm D call. CDR1 is SEHNR and CDR2 is FQNEAQ in the germline V gene (reference sequence). The germline V and J ends were trimmed by 5 bases and 0 bases, with 10 bases remaining between them. The CDR3 contains 14 residues.

The J gene is TRBJ1-5, the V gene TRBV7-8; D not resolved. The germline V and J ends were trimmed by 3 bases and 6 bases, with 9 bases remaining between them. There are 13 residues in the CDR3. Per germline, CDR1 SGHVS and CDR2 FQNEAQ. The CDR3 DNA is TGTGCCAGCAGCTTGTCTGTATTTCAGCCCCAGCATTTT. It codes for CASSLSVFQPQHF.

The V gene is TRBV2, the J gene TRBJ2-7; TRBD2 aligns across 12 bases. J lost 6 bases, V lost 6 bases, and 9 bases had no gene match. CDR3 length: 15 residues. Germline V CDR1 and CDR2: SNHLY, FYNNEI. CDR3 in DNA: TGTGCCAGCAGCCTGACTAGCGGGAGAGTAGGCGAGCAGTACTTC. Its translation is CASSLTSGRVGEQYF.

The table lists this clone with a few counts. The V gene is TRBV7-9, the J gene TRBJ2-2, with D possibly being TRBD2 (5 bases). V lost 5 bases and J 7 bases, leaving 20 bases between the germline ends. Germline V CDR1 and CDR2: SEHNR, FQNEAQ (reference sequence). This CDR3 comprises 16 residues. The DNA of the CDR3 is TGTGCCAGCAGCCCTCCGGAGCCGGGGTCTGGCGGGGAGCTGTTTTTT. This gives the protein CASSPPEPGSGGELFF.

The CDR3 nucleotides are TGCGCCAGCAGCGCCGAGTCCCATAATTCACCCCTCCACTTT. This gives the protein CASSAESHNSPLHF. J is TRBJ1-6 and V is TRBV5-1; D ambiguous. Germline-derived CDR1 and CDR2 are SGHRS and YFSETQ. The V gene lost 4 bases and the J gene lost 5 bases, with 10 bases spanning the gap. This CDR3 is 14 amino acids long.

This rearrangement joins TRBV7-9 to TRBJ2-5, with TRBD2 as a possible D gene (5 bases). Germline values: CDR1 SEHNR, CDR2 FQNEAQ (reference sequence). V was cut by 1 base and J by 3 bases, with 18 bases left in between. This CDR3 is 17 amino acids long. The CDR3 is CASSLEVDRGGKETQYF. CDR3 nucleotide sequence: TGTGCCAGCAGCTTAGAGGTCGATCGGGGTGGGAAAGAGACCCAGTACTTC. Together with reference TRBV7-9 and TRBJ2-5, the CDR3 gives the full variable domain: DTGVSQNPRHKITKRGQNVTFRCDPISEHNRLYWYRQTLGQGPEFLTYFQNEAQLEKSRLLSDRFSAERPKGSFSTLEIQRTEQGDSAMYLCASSLEVDRGGKETQYFGPGTRLLVL.

The J gene is TRBJ2-7, the V gene TRBV5-1; 7 bases map to TRBD1. This CDR3 spans 14 amino acids. Germline CDR1 reads SGHRS; CDR2 reads YFSETQ. V shed 7 bases and J 2 bases; nucleotides not matched to a gene: 9. CDR3 in DNA: TGCGCCAGCTTCCCCGGGACAGAGACCTACGAGCAGTACTTC. As protein: CASFPGTETYEQYF.

Turning to this clone: Lacking the conserved final phenylalanine or tryptophan, this CDR3 likely reflects a read error. The DNA is omitted, as the CDR3 cannot be located on it reliably, and the CDR3 follows TCRdb's listing. The chain combines TRBV6-6 with TRBJ2-7; whether TRBD1, the table's D call, matches the DNA was not checked. Germline V gene lookup returns CDR1 MNHNY and CDR2 SVGAGI (reference sequence). The CDR3 region is 12 residues in length, termini included. CDR3 in amino acids: CASSQPPDRVEY.

The sample holds one count of this clone. A read error may produce the germline difference seen at one junction end. Additional DNA sequences in this sample encode the identical CDR3. The chain employs TRBV7-9 and TRBJ2-5; D unresolved. The CDR3 spans 12 residues. CDR1 SEHNR and CDR2 FQNEAQ come from the germline V gene (reference sequence). This CDR3 reads CASSRDQETQYF. The DNA of the CDR3 is TGTGCTAGCAGTCGAGACCAAGAGACCCAGTACTTC.

This sequence joins TRBV10-3 and TRBJ2-3, with TRBD2 identical over 7 bases. CDR3 length: 17 amino acids. V lost 0 bases and J lost 2; bases outside the gene matches: 8. Germline CDR1 is ENHRY and CDR2 is SYGVKD. The CDR3 here is CAISESMGGPNTDTQYF. The CDR3, as DNA: TGTGCCATCAGTGAGTCGATGGGAGGGCCTAACACAGATACGCAGTATTTT.

The chain joins TRBV5-4 to TRBJ1-4; perhaps TRBD1 as D (6 bases). The ends were cut back, 1 base at V and 10 bases at J, with 14 bases in the middle. The germline V gene has CDR1 SGHNT and CDR2 YYREEE (reference sequence). The CDR3 runs to 14 residues. The CDR3 DNA reads TGTGCCAGCAGCTTGAATACAGGGAGTGTAAAACTGTTTTTT. Translated, it gives CASSLNTGSVKLFF.

The V call is TRBV12-5, the J call TRBJ2-1; a weak D match, TRBD2 (6 bases). The CDR3 runs 15 residues. Germline CDR1 LGHNT, CDR2 FRNRAP. Trimming shortened V by 8 bases and J by 9 bases, and 23 bases separated the two germline ends. Written as DNA, the CDR3 is TGTGCTAGTCTGGGGGTCGGCCGGGAGCGGAGTGAGCAGTTCTTC. Translating gives CASLGVGRERSEQFF. Complete variable domain (other parts from reference TRBV12-5 and TRBJ2-1): DARVTQTPRHKVTEMGQEVTMRCQPILGHNTVFWYRQTMMQGLELLAYFRNRAPLDDSGMPKDRFSAEMPDATLATLKIQPSEPRDSAVYFCASLGVGRERSEQFFGPGTRLTVL.

The chain employs TRBV11-3 and TRBJ2-5; 11 positions agree with TRBD2. The last part of the DNA fits TRBJ2-7 better; the J call may be wrong. CDR1 and CDR2 (germline): SGHNT, YENEEA. The length of the CDR3 is 15 residues. The CDR3 is CASSLMTSGIYEQYF. CDR3 bases: TGTGCCAGCAGCTTAATGACTAGCGGGATTTACGAGCAGTACTTC.

The rearrangement joins TRBV27 to TRBJ2-7, with 10 bases lining up with TRBD1. The J segment lost 6 bases and the V segment lost 4 bases, leaving 15 bases of the junction unmatched. This CDR3 is 17 amino acids long. From germline, CDR1 is MNHEY and CDR2 SMNVEV (reference sequence). The chain's CDR3 is CASSSRAGRDRGPEQYF. The CDR3 bases are TGTGCCAGCAGTTCCCGGGCGGGGCGGGACAGGGGCCCCGAGCAGTACTTC.

The J gene is TRBJ2-7, the V gene TRBV7-8; 10 nucleotides match TRBD2. Trimming took 5 bases from V and 3 from J; bases not matched to a gene: 7. The CDR3 runs 15 residues. Germline assignment: CDR1 SGHVS and CDR2 FQNEAQ. The CDR3 sequence: CASSPGLATIYEQYF. The CDR3 bases are TGTGCCAGCAGCCCGGGACTAGCGACCATCTACGAGCAGTACTTC.

V is TRBV20-1 and J is TRBJ2-7; no clear D gene. The V and J ends lost 4 bases and 4 bases respectively, with 8 bases between them. This CDR3 has 11 residues. The germline V gene encodes CDR1 DFQATT and CDR2 SNEGSKA (reference sequence). CDR3 sequence: CSAISEYEQYF. The DNA for the CDR3 is TGCAGTGCTATTTCAGAATACGAGCAGTACTTC.

This chain uses TRBV9 with TRBJ1-3; TRBD1 might be the D (5 bases). Germline CDR1 and CDR2: SGDLS and YYNGEE. This CDR3 is 14 amino acids long. V was clipped by 2 bases and J by 2 bases, with 8 bases between them. The CDR3 here is CASSVRDPGNTIYF. CDR3 bases: TGTGCCAGCAGCGTCAGGGATCCTGGAAACACCATATATTTT.

The V gene is TRBV9, the J gene TRBJ2-1, with TRBD1 matching 9 bases. Germline V CDR1 and CDR2: SGDLS, YYNGEE. This CDR3 is 12 amino acids long. With 4 bases clipped from V and 12 bases from J, the junction kept 5 bases outside the gene matches. The DNA for the CDR3 is TGTGCCAGCAGCCCACAGGACAGGGGGCAGTTCTTC. Residues: CASSPQDRGQFF.

The chain couples TRBV5-1 to TRBJ2-1; D gene unclear. Germline-derived CDR1 and CDR2 are SGHRS and YFSETQ. This CDR3 contains 14 residues. V dropped 4 bases and J dropped 0 bases, with 8 bases sitting between them. The CDR3 sequence is CASSGPSSYNEQFF. In DNA form, the CDR3 reads TGCGCCAGCAGCGGGCCGAGCTCCTACAATGAGCAGTTCTTC.

The V call is TRBV27, the J call TRBJ1-5; D is perhaps TRBD1 (5 bases). Per germline, CDR1 MNHEY and CDR2 SMNVEV (reference sequence). V lost 6 bases and J 3 bases, leaving 15 bases between the germline ends. This CDR3 spans 15 amino acids. The CDR3 nucleotides are TGTGCCAGCAGCCCCCGGACAAAGATCAATCAGCCCCAGCATTTT. This sequence encodes CASSPRTKINQPQHF.